This T cell receptor (beta chain) was identified in a study of T cells in women clearing cervical HPV infection. Study as a whole: Cases' blood sampling followed lesion detection by median about 150 days (90 to 200).

V lost 6 bases to trimming and J lost 1 base; unmatched junction nucleotides: 4. The CDR3 is 15 amino acids. Whole-study findings and limits: CIN3+ cases had significantly higher TCR repertoire richness than controls, but evenness did not differ.

Regarding this clone: Antigen specificity is unknown. Read coverage stops 3 residues before the CDR3 terminus; the germline J gene supplies the remainder.

Genomic DNA, averaging around 1,200 ng per sample, yielded TCR beta CDR3 via immunoSEQ. Profiled with immunoSEQ multiplex PCR; TCRdb holds only in-frame clones, not every one. The listing contains about 33,000 clones. This clonotype was obtained from a woman between 18 and 70 years old with a cervical HPV16 infection that either progressed to CIN3+ or cleared (not recorded which). The chain uses TRBV12-3 or TRBV12-4 and TRBJ2-7; 12 nucleotides line up with TRBD1. The sample comprised blood buffy coat. Incomplete CDR3 DNA: TGTGCCAGCAGGGCGGGACAGGGGGCTTCCTACGAG. It is translated as CASRAGQGASYE. The whole CDR3 reads CASRAGQGASYEQYF.